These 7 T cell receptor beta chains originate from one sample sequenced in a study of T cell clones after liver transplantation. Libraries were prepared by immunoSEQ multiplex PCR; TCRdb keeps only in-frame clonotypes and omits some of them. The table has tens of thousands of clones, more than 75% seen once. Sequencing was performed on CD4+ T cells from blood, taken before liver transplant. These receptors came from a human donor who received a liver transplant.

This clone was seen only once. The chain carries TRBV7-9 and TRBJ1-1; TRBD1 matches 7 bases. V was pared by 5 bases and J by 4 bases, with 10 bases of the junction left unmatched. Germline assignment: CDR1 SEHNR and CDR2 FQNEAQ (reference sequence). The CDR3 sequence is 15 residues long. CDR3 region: CASSPEQGWGTEAFF. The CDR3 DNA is TGTGCCAGCAGCCCGGAACAGGGGTGGGGCACTGAAGCTTTCTTT. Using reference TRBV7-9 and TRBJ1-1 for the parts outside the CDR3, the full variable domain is DTGVSQNPRHKITKRGQNVTFRCDPISEHNRLYWYRQTLGQGPEFLTYFQNEAQLEKSRLLSDRFSAERPKGSFSTLEIQRTEQGDSAMYLCASSPEQGWGTEAFFGQGTRLTVV.

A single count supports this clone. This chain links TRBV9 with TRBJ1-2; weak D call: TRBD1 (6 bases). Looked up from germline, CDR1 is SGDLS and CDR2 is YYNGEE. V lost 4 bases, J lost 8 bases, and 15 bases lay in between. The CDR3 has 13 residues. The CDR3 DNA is TGTGCCAGCAGCTTCGGGAGGGGGAGCGGCTACACCTTC. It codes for CASSFGRGSGYTF.

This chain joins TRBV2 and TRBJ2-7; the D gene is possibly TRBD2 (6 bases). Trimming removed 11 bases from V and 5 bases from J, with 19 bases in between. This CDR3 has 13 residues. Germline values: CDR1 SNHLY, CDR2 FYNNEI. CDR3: CAFRKPSADEQYF. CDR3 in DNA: TGTGCCTTCCGAAAGCCTAGCGCCGACGAGCAGTACTTC. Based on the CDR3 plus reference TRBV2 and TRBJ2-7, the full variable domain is EPEVTQTPSHQVTQMGQEVILRCVPISNHLYFYWYRQILGQKVEFLVSFYNNEISEKSEIFDDQFSVERPDGSNFTLKIRSTKLEDSAMYFCAFRKPSADEQYFGPGTRLTVT.

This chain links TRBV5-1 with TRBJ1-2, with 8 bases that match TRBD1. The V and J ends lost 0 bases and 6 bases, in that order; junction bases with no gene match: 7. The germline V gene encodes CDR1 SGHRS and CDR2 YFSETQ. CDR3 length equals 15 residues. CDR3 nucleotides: TGCGCCAGCAGCTTGGGGACAGGGAAAATGGATGGCTACACCTTC. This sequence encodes CASSLGTGKMDGYTF.

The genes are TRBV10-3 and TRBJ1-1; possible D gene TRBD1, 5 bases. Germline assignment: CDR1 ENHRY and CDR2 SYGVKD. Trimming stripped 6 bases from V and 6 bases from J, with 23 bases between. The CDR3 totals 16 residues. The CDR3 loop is CAISPQQGSGWAEAFF. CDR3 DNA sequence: TGTGCCATCAGCCCCCAGCAGGGCTCGGGGTGGGCTGAAGCTTTCTTT.

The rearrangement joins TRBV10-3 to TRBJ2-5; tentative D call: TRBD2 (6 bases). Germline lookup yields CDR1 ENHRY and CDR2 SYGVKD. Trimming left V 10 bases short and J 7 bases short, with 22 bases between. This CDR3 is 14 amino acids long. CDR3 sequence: CATSYGTSRGTQYF. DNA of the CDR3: TGTGCCACGTCTTACGGGACTTCACGTGGGACCCAGTACTTC.

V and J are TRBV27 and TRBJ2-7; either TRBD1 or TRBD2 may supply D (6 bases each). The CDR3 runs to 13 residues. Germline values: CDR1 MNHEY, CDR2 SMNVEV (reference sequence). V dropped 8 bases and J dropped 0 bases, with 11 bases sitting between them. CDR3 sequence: CASRRGSSYEQYF. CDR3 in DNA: TGTGCCAGCCGGAGGGGGTCCTCCTACGAGCAGTACTTC.